This TCR beta chain was obtained from a study of blood T cell repertoires in COVID-19. As for the study in general: The origin of the acute and convalescent COVID-19 samples was the United States, Italy and Spain. T cells, B-cell-depleted T cells, or PBMCs provided the cDNA or gDNA that served as material.

This study enrolled people aged about 18 to 90 from 20 to 25 US geographic areas. Cohort allocation depended upon clinical history that participants reported. This table comes from immunoSEQ multiplex PCR, and its TCRdb copy is limited to in-frame clones, with some not included. The sample carries 380,000 or so clones, 85% to 90% recorded once. The CDR3 sequence is 15 residues long. Germline lookup yields CDR1 WNHNN and CDR2 SYGVQD (reference sequence). V gave up 5 bases and J gave up 4 bases, with 17 bases separating them. This TCR was recovered from a woman under 40 with acute COVID-19. This chain joins TRBV10-1 and TRBJ2-5; D possibly corresponds to TRBD2 (7 bases). Input material: PBMCs or T cells enriched from blood (not recorded which). The CDR3 DNA is TGCGCCAGCAGTAGAGGGGACATAGCGGGAGAGACCCAGTACTTC. This translates into CASSRGDIAGETQYF.